The 17 T cell receptor beta chains given below trace back to one sample, sequenced in a study of T-cell memory formation after mild COVID-19 (dated by TCRdb to 2020 to 2022). The library relied on 5' RACE. Reads for this sample came from an Illumina NovaSeq 6000. TCRdb took the public reads, trimmed them with fastp at Q25, ran MiXCR for clone calling and kept in-frame beta chains. Entries that share a CDR3 protein sequence are merged under the most common genes and DNA. Here the sample has 400,000 to 550,000 distinct CDR3 sequences; about 23% occur a single time. The ten largest make up about 12% of the sample. The sample taken for sequencing was PBMCs or a T cell subset sorted from them (not recorded which). These TCRs come from an adult woman who had mild COVID-19 (a few samples of this study predate the infection). The sample titles of this study are shuffled in the database, so cell type and time point are left out; the donor was told from shared clones.

The chain links TRBV5-6 to TRBJ2-6; D may be TRBD2 (6 bases). Germline V gives CDR1 SGHDT, CDR2 YYEEEE. The CDR3 has 16 amino acids. V lost 3 bases and J 2 bases, leaving 12 bases between the germline ends. The CDR3 spells CASSWGEDAGANVLTF. CDR3 DNA: TGTGCCAGCAGCTGGGGGGAAGACGCTGGGGCCAACGTCCTGACTTTC.

V is TRBV6-4 and J is TRBJ2-7; D is possibly TRBD1 (6 bases). Deletions cut 10 bases from V and 4 bases from J, with 17 bases between. Germline V gene sequence: CDR1 MRHNA, CDR2 SNTAGT. The CDR3 extends over 13 amino acids. CDR3 sequence reads: CAKVQGQLYEQYF. CDR3 nucleotide sequence: TGTGCCAAAGTGCAGGGACAATTATACGAGCAGTACTTC.

The genes are TRBV5-5 and TRBJ1-1; TRBD1 might be the D (6 bases). Germline V gene data show CDR1 as SGHKS and CDR2 as YYEKEE (reference sequence). V gave up 2 bases and J gave up 3 bases, with 14 bases separating them. The CDR3 runs 15 residues. The CDR3 DNA sequence: TGTGCCAGCAGCTTTGAACAGGGATCGTACACTGAAGCTTTCTTT. Amino acids: CASSFEQGSYTEAFF. The full variable domain, rest sourced from reference TRBV5-5 and TRBJ1-1, is DAGVTQSPTHLIKTRGQQVTLRCSPISGHKSVSWYQQVLGQGPQFIFQYYEKEERGRGNFPDRFSARQFPNYSSELNVNALLLGDSALYLCASSFEQGSYTEAFFGQGTRLTVV.

This clonotype has just a few counts. The chain recombines TRBV12-3 or TRBV12-4 with TRBJ2-1; a possible D gene is TRBD1 (5 bases). CDR3 size: 15 residues. V shed 2 bases and J shed 5 bases, with 13 bases lying between them. CDR3 loop: CASSLIPSRDNEQFF. The CDR3, as DNA: TGTGCCAGCAGTTTAATTCCCAGCAGGGACAATGAGCAGTTCTTC.

CDR3 DNA: TGTGCCAGCAGCTTAGAGGCTCTAGCCTACAATGAGCAGTTCTTC. It translates to CASSLEALAYNEQFF. V and J are TRBV7-9 and TRBJ2-1; D remains ambiguous. V was clipped by 1 base and J by 2 bases, with 9 bases between them. Germline loops: CDR1 SEHNR, CDR2 FQNEAQ (reference sequence). This CDR3 region has 15 residues.

V is TRBV7-9 and J is TRBJ2-3; TRBD2 agrees at 8 bases. This CDR3 comprises 18 residues. CDR1 is SEHNR, CDR2 FQNEAQ, per germline (reference sequence). The V gene end was trimmed by 0 bases and the J gene end by 0 bases; junction bases not matched to a gene: 8. DNA for the CDR3: TGTGCCAGCAGCTTAGCCACCGTAGCGGGGTCTAGCACAGATACGCAGTATTTT. This encodes CASSLATVAGSSTDTQYF.

The chain employs TRBV15 and TRBJ1-5, with 8 bases fitting TRBD1. CDR1 is LNHNV, CDR2 YYDKDF, per germline (reference sequence). J lost 7 bases, V lost 5 bases, and 13 bases had no gene match. This CDR3 is built from 16 residues. In nucleotides, the CDR3 is TGTGCCACCAGCCCCGAGACAGGGGCCTTTAGACAGCCCCAGCATTTT. This translates into CATSPETGAFRQPQHF.

J is TRBJ1-2 and V is TRBV11-2; 8 nucleotides agree with TRBD1. Germline-derived CDR1 and CDR2 are SGHAT and FQNNGV. The CDR3 spans 14 residues. The V and J ends lost 5 bases and 7 bases, in that order; junction bases with no gene match: 9. CDR3 in amino acids: CASSPRQGKTGYTF. As DNA, the CDR3 is TGTGCCAGCAGCCCGCGACAGGGGAAGACTGGCTACACCTTC.

This clonotype was picked up a small number of times. In DNA, the CDR3 is TGTGCCAGCTCTCCCGGTGCGGGACACTCCTACGAGCAGTACTTC. Translation: CASSPGAGHSYEQYF. This chain joins TRBV18 and TRBJ2-7, with D perhaps given as TRBD1 or TRBD2 (6 bases each). There are 15 residues in the CDR3. CDR1 and CDR2 (germline): KGHSH, LQKENI. Trimming stripped 6 bases from V and 0 bases from J, with 15 bases between.

This clonotype showed up just a few times. This sequence joins TRBV4-1 and TRBJ1-4; the match to TRBD1 covers 10 bases. Germline values: CDR1 MGHRA, CDR2 YSYEKL. The V and J ends lost 2 bases and 1 base, in that order; junction bases with no gene match: 16. The CDR3 contains 21 residues. The CDR3, as DNA: TGCGCCAGCAGCCAAACTAGACAGGGGGCGAAATGGATTGGAACTAATGAAAAACTGTTTTTT. The encoded protein is CASSQTRQGAKWIGTNEKLFF.

This chain connects TRBV27 to TRBJ2-5; TRBD2 agrees at 10 bases. The CDR3 contains 15 residues. The junction had 4 bases not matched to a gene; V was cut back by 5 bases and J by 1 base. The germline V gene has CDR1 MNHEY and CDR2 SMNVEV (reference sequence). The CDR3 loop is CASSPWTSGQETQYF. DNA of the CDR3: TGTGCCAGCAGTCCATGGACTAGCGGCCAAGAGACCCAGTACTTC.

The chain employs TRBV20-1 and TRBJ2-1; D unclear. V dropped 6 bases and J dropped 3 bases, with 12 bases sitting between them. CDR3 length: 13 amino acids. Per germline, CDR1 DFQATT and CDR2 SNEGSKA (reference sequence). DNA for the CDR3: TGCAGTGCCGGCCGCCGAATCTACAATGAGCAGTTCTTC. Protein sequence: CSAGRRIYNEQFF.

J is TRBJ2-3 and V is TRBV5-1, with TRBD2 matching 11 bases. V shed 1 base, J shed 5 bases, and the junction held 9 bases outside the gene matches. The germline V gene has CDR1 SGHRS and CDR2 YFSETQ. The CDR3 spans 17 residues. CDR3 protein: CASSLIRLAGREDTQYF. The CDR3 region has the DNA TGCGCCAGCAGCTTGATCAGACTAGCGGGGAGGGAAGATACGCAGTATTTT.

This clonotype was picked up a small number of times. This chain links TRBV5-1 with TRBJ2-1; D not certain. The V gene lost 3 bases and the J gene lost 1 base, with 14 bases spanning the gap. The CDR3 runs to 16 residues. The germline V gene has CDR1 SGHRS and CDR2 YFSETQ. The DNA of the CDR3 is TGCGCCAGCAGCTCCGGATCTCACCATTCCTACAATGAGCAGTTCTTC. Protein: CASSSGSHHSYNEQFF.

V usage is TRBV29-1 and J usage is TRBJ2-7; the match to TRBD1 covers 8 bases. The CDR3 length is 13 residues. J lost 0 bases, V lost 5 bases, and 3 bases had no gene match. CDR1 and CDR2 from the germline V gene are SQVTM and ANQGSEA. The CDR3 DNA sequence: TGCAGCGTTTCAGGGGGCGGCTCCTACGAGCAGTACTTC. Protein sequence: CSVSGGGSYEQYF.

In nucleotides, the CDR3 is TGTGCCAGCAGCCAGGTGGGGCACGGTAGGAATGAGCAGTTCTTC. Translation: CASSQVGHGRNEQFF. V gene TRBV5-8 combines with J gene TRBJ2-1; a weak D match, TRBD1 (5 bases). Germline V gene data show CDR1 as SGHTS and CDR2 as YDEGEE. The CDR3 is 15 amino acids. Deletions cut 4 bases from V and 7 bases from J, with 18 bases between.

The chain combines TRBV11-2 with TRBJ2-1; TRBD1 is a possible D gene (5 bases). This CDR3 is 15 amino acids long. V shed 9 bases and J shed 1 base, with 16 bases lying between them. From germline, CDR1 is SGHAT and CDR2 FQNNGV. CDR3 DNA sequence: TGTGCCAGTCGTGGTGAGGCAGGGTCCTACAATGAGCAGTTCTTC. It specifies CASRGEAGSYNEQFF.